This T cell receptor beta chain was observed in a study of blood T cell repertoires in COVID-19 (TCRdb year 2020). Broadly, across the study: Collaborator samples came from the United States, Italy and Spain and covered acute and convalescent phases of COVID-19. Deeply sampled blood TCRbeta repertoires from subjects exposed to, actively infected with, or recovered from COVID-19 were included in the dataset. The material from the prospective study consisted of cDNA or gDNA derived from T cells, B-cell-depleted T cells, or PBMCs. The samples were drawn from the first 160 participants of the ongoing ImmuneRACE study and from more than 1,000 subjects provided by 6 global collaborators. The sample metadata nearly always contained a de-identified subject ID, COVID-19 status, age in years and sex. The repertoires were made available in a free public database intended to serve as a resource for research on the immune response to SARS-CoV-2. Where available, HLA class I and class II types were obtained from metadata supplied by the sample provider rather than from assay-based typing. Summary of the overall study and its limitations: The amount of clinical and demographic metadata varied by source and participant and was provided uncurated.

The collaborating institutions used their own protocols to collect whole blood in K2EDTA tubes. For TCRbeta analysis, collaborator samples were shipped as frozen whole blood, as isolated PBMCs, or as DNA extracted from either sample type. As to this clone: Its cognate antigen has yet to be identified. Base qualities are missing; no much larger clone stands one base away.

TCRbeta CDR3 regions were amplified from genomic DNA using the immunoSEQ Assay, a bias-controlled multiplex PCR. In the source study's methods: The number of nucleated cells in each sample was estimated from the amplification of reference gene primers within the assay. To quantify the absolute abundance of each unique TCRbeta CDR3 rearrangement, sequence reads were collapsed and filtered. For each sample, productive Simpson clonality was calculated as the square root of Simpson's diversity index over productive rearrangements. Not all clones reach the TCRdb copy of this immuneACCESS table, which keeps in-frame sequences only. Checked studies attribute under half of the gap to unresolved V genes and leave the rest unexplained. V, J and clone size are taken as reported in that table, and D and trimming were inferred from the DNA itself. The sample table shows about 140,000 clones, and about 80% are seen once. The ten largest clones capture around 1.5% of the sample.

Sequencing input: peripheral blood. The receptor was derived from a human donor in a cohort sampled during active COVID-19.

The encoded CDR3 is CASSRIAGPIRSTDTQYF. The nucleotide sequence reads as follows: TGTGCCAGCAGCAGGATAGCGGGACCTATCAGGAGCACAGATACGCAGTATTTT. The V gene is TRBV3-1 (or the pseudogene TRBV3-2) and the J gene is TRBJ2-3; TRBD2 agrees with 8 junctional bases. Here V drops 5 bases and J drops 0 bases, and the junction holds 13 bases not matched to any gene. Including the terminal cysteine and phenylalanine, the CDR3 comprises 18 residues. The sequence is cut down to CDR3 DNA, 54 bases in frame from base 1. The germline V gene (reference sequence) provides CDR1 LGHDT and CDR2 YNNKEL.